Reported below is one T cell receptor beta chain. The V gene lost 0 bases and the J gene lost 3 bases, with 13 bases spanning the gap. The germline gives CDR1 SGHDT, CDR2 YYEEEE. The CDR3 consists of 17 residues. The source of the sample is a study of T cell changes during pregnancy in multiple sclerosis. Repertoires were generated with immunoSEQ multiplex PCR, while TCRdb's copy carries only in-frame clones and drops some. The table shows 65,000 to 95,000 clones, with about 93% occurring only once. The input for sequencing was peripheral blood, taken after pregnancy. V gene TRBV5-6 combines with J gene TRBJ2-6; D may be TRBD2 (7 bases). This clonotype was obtained from a female donor in good health, enrolled as a control in a pregnancy study. As DNA, the CDR3 is TGTGCCAGCAGCTTGGGTGGGCGGGGGCGTGGGGCCAACGTCCTGACTTTC. Residues: CASSLGGRGRGANVLTF.